This TCR beta chain was captured by sequencing in a study of blood T cell repertoires in COVID-19. About the research overall: Donors in the United States, Italy and Spain gave samples during acute or convalescent COVID-19. From T cells, B-cell-depleted T cells, or PBMCs came the material, which was cDNA or gDNA.

The CDR3 spans 18 residues. Per the original methods: Using reference gene primer amplification, nucleated cell counts were estimated. Only in-frame clones appear in the TCRdb table, and some are missing; sequencing was by immunoSEQ multiplex PCR. V and J calls and clone size follow that table, whereas D and trimming were derived from the DNA. The sample contains about 170,000 clones, 85% to 90% of which appear only once. Followed over time, Seattle patients had been enrolled while infection was active. Only one count was recorded for this clone. Material: peripheral blood. This chain uses TRBV12-2 with TRBJ2-1; no check of the table's D call, TRBD1, against the DNA was made. TRBV12-2 is a pseudogene. This sequence originates from a woman aged 80 or over with COVID-19, enrolled during active disease. The CDR3 loop is CASRLDIPGQGVWNEQFF. CDR3 coding DNA: TGTGCAAGTCGCTTAGATATCCCGGGACAGGGTGTGTGGAATGAGCAGTTCTTC.